This TCR beta chain was profiled in a study of technical replicates of blood from several donors. The repertoire was sequenced with immunoSEQ multiplex PCR; TCRdb's copy has only in-frame clones and lacks some. The sample carries about 16,000 clones, around nine tenths recorded once. The CDR3 totals 17 residues. CDR1 is SGHDT and CDR2 is YYEEEE in the germline V gene. The V segment lost 0 bases and the J segment 8 bases; nucleotides outside the gene matches: 12. This sequence joins TRBV5-6 and TRBJ1-3; 9 positions agree with TRBD1. Input material: PBMCs. This TCR came from a human donor in good health. Here the CDR3 reads CASSLDRGLNPRDTIYF. The CDR3, as DNA: TGTGCCAGCAGCTTGGACAGGGGGCTTAACCCTCGGGACACCATATATTTT.